These 19 T cell receptor beta chains came from one sample sequenced in a study of neurological immune-mediated disorders. Via MiXCR, TCRdb re-called the 5' RACE reads, giving one row per CDR3 protein. The sample has tens of thousands of distinct CDR3 sequences; roughly 10% are singletons. Indicated time point: longitudinal time-point 2. The specimen sequenced was PBMCs. The receptors derive from a man aged 30 to 45 in good health.

This clonotype has ten or more counts. The CDR3, as DNA: TGTGCCAGCGGGACAGTAGAGACCCAGTACTTC. Translated: CASGTVETQYF. The V call is TRBV28, the J call TRBJ2-5, with 7 bases aligning to TRBD1. J gave up 4 bases and V 8 bases, and 1 base lay outside the gene matches. The CDR3 extends over 11 amino acids. The germline V gene encodes CDR1 MDHEN and CDR2 SYDVKM.

This clonotype was counted ten times or more. Written as DNA, the CDR3 is TGTGCCAGCAGCTTGGTGACGGCGGAGCAGTTCTTC. It encodes CASSLVTAEQFF. J is TRBJ2-1 and V is TRBV5-6; D remains unclear. Germline values: CDR1 SGHDT, CDR2 YYEEEE. The CDR3 is made up of 12 amino acids. Deletions cut 0 bases from V and 10 bases from J, with 8 bases between.

This clonotype has ten or more counts. This chain joins TRBV19 and TRBJ2-4; weak D call: TRBD2 (5 bases). Germline CDR1 and CDR2: LNHDA and SQIVND (reference sequence). The V and J ends lost 5 bases and 7 bases respectively, with 9 bases between them. The CDR3 contains 12 residues. The CDR3 loop reads CASSATGNIQYF. The CDR3 DNA is TGTGCCAGTAGTGCCACGGGGAACATTCAGTACTTC. The full variable domain, completed using reference TRBV19 and TRBJ2-4, is DGGITQSPKYLFRKEGQNVTLSCEQNLNHDAMYWYRQDPGQGLRLIYYSQIVNDFQKGDIAEGYSVSREKKESFPLTVTSAQKNPTAFYLCASSATGNIQYFGAGTRLSVL.

The chain joins TRBV18 to TRBJ2-7, with a tentative D call TRBD1 (6 bases). V was clipped by 4 bases and J by 2 bases, with 18 bases between them. The CDR3 sequence is 16 residues long. The germline V gene has CDR1 KGHSH and CDR2 LQKENI. The DNA of the CDR3 is TGTGCCAGCTCACACAACCGGGACAAGGCCACCTACGAGCAGTACTTC. It translates to CASSHNRDKATYEQYF. The whole variable domain, remainder taken from reference TRBV18 and TRBJ2-7, is NAGVMQNPRHLVRRRGQEARLRCSPMKGHSHVYWYRQLPEEGLKFMVYLQKENIIDESGMPKERFSAEFPKEGPSILRIQQVVRGDSAAYFCASSHNRDKATYEQYFGPGTRLTVT.

This clonotype was counted at least ten times. The J gene is TRBJ2-5, the V gene TRBV5-1; no clear D gene. Germline V gene sequence: CDR1 SGHRS, CDR2 YFSETQ. Between the trimmed V and J ends, which lost 5 bases and 5 bases, there was a span of 13 bases. This CDR3 region has 13 residues. CDR3 sequence (DNA): TGCGCCAGCAGTTACGTCTCAGAGGAGACCCAGTACTTC. Protein sequence: CASSYVSEETQYF.

This clonotype was recorded many times. This chain joins TRBV20-1 and TRBJ2-1; 7 positions match TRBD2. Germline V gene sequence: CDR1 DFQATT, CDR2 SNEGSKA (reference sequence). This CDR3 is 14 amino acids long. DNA of the CDR3: TGCAGCCACCGTGGGCTAGCGGATTACAATGAGCAGTTCTTC. This translates into CSHRGLADYNEQFF.

This chain connects TRBV5-8 to TRBJ1-1; D uncertain. Germline V gene sequence: CDR1 SGHTS, CDR2 YDEGEE. Trimming shortened V by 4 bases and J by 6 bases, and 19 bases separated the two germline ends. This CDR3 contains 15 residues. CDR3 in amino acids: CASSQPFSGVSEAFF. DNA for the CDR3: TGTGCCAGCAGCCAGCCCTTTTCTGGGGTGTCTGAAGCTTTCTTT. The whole variable domain, remainder taken from reference TRBV5-8 and TRBJ1-1, is EAGVTQSPTHLIKTRGQQATLRCSPISGHTSVYWYQQALGLGLQFLLWYDEGEERNRGNFPPRFSGRQFPNYSSELNVNALELEDSALYLCASSQPFSGVSEAFFGQGTRLTVV.

This clonotype was recorded many times. The V and J genes are TRBV20-1 and TRBJ1-6, with D possibly TRBD1 on 6 matching bases. The V and J ends lost 3 bases and 7 bases respectively, with 10 bases between them. The CDR3 is 13 amino acids. In germline, CDR1 is DFQATT, CDR2 SNEGSKA (reference sequence). CDR3 nucleotides: TGCAGTGCTAGCCGGACAGCCAATTCACCCCTCCACTTT. It translates to CSASRTANSPLHF.

This clonotype was detected a few times. This rearrangement joins TRBV5-1 to TRBJ2-1; D could derive from TRBD1 or TRBD2 (5 bases each). The CDR3 length is 14 residues. V lost 0 bases and J lost 3, with 7 bases in between. From germline, CDR1 is SGHRS and CDR2 YFSETQ. The CDR3 loop is CASSLGDGYNEQFF. CDR3 sequence (DNA): TGCGCCAGCAGCTTGGGGGACGGCTACAATGAGCAGTTCTTC.

This clonotype was seen repeatedly, ten times or more. The chain is built from TRBV20-1 and TRBJ2-2; D is possibly TRBD1 (5 bases). Germline assignment: CDR1 DFQATT and CDR2 SNEGSKA (reference sequence). This CDR3 is 15 amino acids long. V lost 0 bases to trimming and J lost 0 bases, with 8 bases between them. The CDR3, as DNA: TGCAGTGCTAGAGACAGGGTCGCGAACACCGGGGAGCTGTTTTTT. Its protein is CSARDRVANTGELFF.

This clonotype was seen repeatedly, ten times or more. The chain uses TRBV7-9 and TRBJ2-1; D uncertain. CDR1 is SEHNR and CDR2 is FQNEAQ in the germline V gene (reference sequence). Trimming pared 5 bases from V and 9 bases from J, leaving 14 bases between. The CDR3 spans 13 residues. The chain's CDR3 is CASSPSGASEQFF. Here the CDR3 DNA reads TGTGCCAGCAGCCCAAGTGGCGCAAGTGAGCAGTTCTTC.

In the case of this clonotype: A single base separates this from a much larger clone, so it may be a read error. This sequence joins TRBV18 and TRBJ1-6; no reliable D call. Trimming left V 6 bases short and J 6 bases short, with 12 bases between. This CDR3 region has 14 residues. The germline gives CDR1 KGHSH, CDR2 LQKENI. The CDR3 loop is CASSPDGINSPLHF. CDR3 DNA: TGTGCCAGCTCTCCCGACGGGATTAATTCACCCCTCCACTTT.

This clonotype was seen many times. V usage is TRBV4-2 and J usage is TRBJ2-3, with D perhaps TRBD2 (5 bases). The length of the CDR3 is 13 residues. Germline CDR1 is LGHNA and CDR2 is YNFKEQ. Trimming left V 5 bases short and J 3 bases short, with 9 bases between. Written as DNA, the CDR3 is TGTGCCAGCAGCGGGAGAAGAACAGATACGCAGTATTTT. It is translated as CASSGRRTDTQYF.

This clonotype was detected ten times or more. The chain has TRBV6-1 and TRBJ2-6; no definite D call. Germline V gives CDR1 MNHNS, CDR2 SASEGT. V shed 1 base and J shed 0 bases, with 1 base lying between them. The CDR3 is 14 residues long. CDR3 sequence (DNA): TGTGCCAGCAGTGAAGGCTCTGGGGCCAACGTCCTGACTTTC. Residues: CASSEGSGANVLTF.

This clonotype was counted many times. The chain carries TRBV27 and TRBJ2-1; 7 bases are a match to TRBD2. V lost 0 bases and J lost 6; bases outside the gene matches: 2. CDR1 and CDR2 from the germline V gene are MNHEY and SMNVEV (reference sequence). The CDR3 has 14 residues. The CDR3 nucleotides are TGTGCCAGCAGTTTATCGGGGGGGAGCAATGAGCAGTTCTTC. Its translation is CASSLSGGSNEQFF.

In its sample, this clonotype was seen many times. The rearrangement uses TRBV18 and TRBJ2-7, with no clear D. V gave up 2 bases and J gave up 1 base, with 9 bases separating them. The CDR3 is made up of 14 amino acids. Germline V gene data show CDR1 as KGHSH and CDR2 as LQKENI. The CDR3 sequence is CASSPGRVSYEQYF. DNA for the CDR3: TGTGCCAGCTCACCAGGTCGGGTGTCCTACGAGCAGTACTTC.

At least ten counts were recorded for this clonotype. The J gene is TRBJ2-7, the V gene TRBV28; 7 bases map to TRBD1. V gave up 6 bases and J gave up 4 bases; unmatched junction bases: 6. The germline CDR1 and CDR2 sequences are MDHEN and SYDVKM. The CDR3 extends over 13 amino acids. The DNA of the CDR3 is TGTGCCAGCAGGCGTAACAGGGGATACGAGCAGTACTTC. Its protein is CASRRNRGYEQYF.

This clonotype was found many times. The chain carries TRBV29-1 and TRBJ2-7; D is tentatively TRBD1 or TRBD2 (5 bases each). The length of the CDR3 is 13 residues. Germline V gene data show CDR1 as SQVTM and CDR2 as ANQGSEA. Trimming took 6 bases from V and 2 from J, leaving 14 bases between them. CDR3 DNA: TGCAGCGTCCCCCGGGGCAGCGCCTACGAGCAGTACTTC. It encodes CSVPRGSAYEQYF.

This clonotype occurred many times. This rearrangement joins TRBV7-2 to TRBJ1-3; no clear D. Germline lookup yields CDR1 SGHTA and CDR2 FQGNSA. This CDR3 comprises 15 residues. Deletions cut 5 bases from V and 4 bases from J, with 15 bases between. DNA for the CDR3: TGTGCCAGCAGCCCCCATTCGGCCACGGGAAACACCATATATTTT. Protein: CASSPHSATGNTIYF.